Listed here is a single T cell receptor beta chain. Germline V gene lookup returns CDR1 SGHRS and CDR2 YFSETQ. V dropped 4 bases and J dropped 3 bases, with 16 bases sitting between them. The CDR3 loop spans 15 amino acids. These data come from a study of blood T cell repertoires in COVID-19. For the study at large: Collection of acute and convalescent COVID-19 samples took place in the United States, Italy and Spain. Sample material is recorded as cDNA or gDNA derived from T cells, B-cell-depleted T cells, or PBMCs.

Per the study methods: It was from reference gene primer amplification that nucleated cell counts were estimated. Sequencing used immunoSEQ multiplex PCR; TCRdb keeps in-frame clones, though not all of them. D and trimming were read from the DNA, whereas the V and J calls and clone size are those reported in that table. The sample shows about 81,000 clones, 70% to 90% of them seen only once. The receptor was isolated from a man in his 70s with active or convalescent COVID-19. Sequencing was done on a sample of peripheral blood. The V gene is TRBV5-1, the J gene TRBJ1-1; no firm D call. The CDR3 coding sequence is TGCGCCAGCAGCCCCTCAGGAGGAGTGTACACTGAAGCTTTCTTT. As protein: CASSPSGGVYTEAFF.